The TCR beta chain described here comes from a study of blood T cells in healthy people across ages. The CDR3 runs to 13 residues. Trimming stripped 0 bases from V and 5 bases from J, with 5 bases between. Germline CDR1 is SGHAT and CDR2 is FQNNGV. Healthy Caucasians from Russia aged roughly 6 to 95 served as donors. Primed by a sample-barcoded 5' primer and a J-beta primer mix, a second PCR proceeded for roughly 6 to 12 cycles. The yield of each sample was at least 3 million CDR3-containing paired-end reads. TCRdb re-derived calls from the 5' RACE reads in MiXCR, one entry per CDR3 protein. In the table there are 650,000 to 700,000 distinct CDR3 sequences, roughly half of which are singletons. Study-level points and caveats: PBMCs left unsorted prevented a conclusive naive versus antigen-experienced comparison.

As for this clonotype: Its cognate antigen is unknown.

Sequencing used blood. This clonotype was obtained from a woman over 75 in good health. The rearrangement links TRBV11-2 to TRBJ2-1; D not resolved. The CDR3 DNA is TGTGCCAGCAGCTTAGACAGCAACAATGAGCAGTTCTTC. As protein: CASSLDSNNEQFF. Filled out from reference TRBV11-2 and TRBJ2-1, the complete variable domain reads EAGVAQSPRYKIIEKRQSVAFWCNPISGHATLYWYQQILGQGPKLLIQFQNNGVVDDSQLPKDRFSAERLKGVDSTLKIQPAKLEDSAVYLCASSLDSNNEQFFGPGTRLTVL.